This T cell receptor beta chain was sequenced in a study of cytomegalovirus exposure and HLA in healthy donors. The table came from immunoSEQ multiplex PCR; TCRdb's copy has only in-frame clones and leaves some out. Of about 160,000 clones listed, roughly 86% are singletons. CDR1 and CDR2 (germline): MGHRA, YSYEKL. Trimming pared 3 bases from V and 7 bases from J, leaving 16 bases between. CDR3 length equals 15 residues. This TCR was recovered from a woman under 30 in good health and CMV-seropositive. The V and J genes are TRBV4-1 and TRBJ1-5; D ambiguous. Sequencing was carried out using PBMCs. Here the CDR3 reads CASSQRAENWQPQHF. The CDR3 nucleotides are TGCGCCAGCAGCCAGAGGGCAGAAAATTGGCAGCCCCAGCATTTT.